This T cell receptor (beta chain) was profiled in a study of OX40 agonist ivuxolimab in advanced cancers. General notes on the study: Ivuxolimab was a fully human IgG2 agonistic monoclonal antibody targeting the costimulatory receptor OX40 (CD134). Partial responses occurred in three dose-escalation patients, of whom one had hepatocellular carcinoma and two had cutaneous melanoma. The paper reports the monotherapy dose-escalation portion (N of about 56 patients) of the phase I ivuxolimab trial. Of the roughly 54 dose-escalation patients, hepatocellular carcinoma was present in roughly 19, melanoma in around 15, renal cell carcinoma in 9 and head and neck cancer in 9. Peripheral TCRbeta sequencing was intended to test whether TCR sequence diversity was altered and clonal T-cell expansion was caused by ivuxolimab. Patients were allowed to have had prior anti-PD-1, anti-PD-L1 or anti-CTLA-4 therapy, and around 37% of the dose-escalation patients had previously received checkpoint inhibitors. Intravenous ivuxolimab was administered to patients every 2 weeks at six dose levels: 0.01, 0.1, 0.3, 1.5, 3 and 10 mg/kg. A male proportion of almost 85% and a mean age of about 60 years, ranging from about 20 to 80, were recorded for the dose-escalation cohort.

What the work shows at the level of the full study, not this receptor alone: At doses of 0.1 to 3.0 mg/kg, clonal expansion of both CD4+ and CD8+ blood T cells was observed from baseline to week 6. The antigen specificity of the clonally expanded peripheral T cells was not determined. After ivuxolimab, expanded clones were on average more numerous among CD8+ T cells than among CD4+ T cells. Low levels of normalized T-cell clonal expansion were also shown by some nonresponding patients. In partial responders in the 0.1-3.0 mg/kg groups, normalized peripheral clonal expansion was found to be among the lowest, especially among CD8+ T cells.

The trial excluded patients who had a history of autoimmune disease or were on systemic immunosuppression. Peripheral blood for TCR sequencing was collected from all dose cohorts at baseline, on cycle 4 day 1, and on cycle 7 day 1. Samples were obtained from an open-label, multicenter, first-in-human phase I dose-escalation trial of ivuxolimab. The trial enrolled adults with locally advanced or metastatic head and neck squamous cell, hepatocellular, melanoma or renal cell carcinoma. Before TCR sequencing, CD4+ and CD8+ T cells were separately sorted from peripheral blood. Regarding this clone: The antigen this receptor binds is unknown. Within one base of it there is no much larger clone, and no base qualities were kept.

For sequencing of the TCRbeta CDR3 region, genomic DNA was extracted from the sorted cells. The immunoSEQ Assay was used to sequence the TCRbeta CDR3 regions. The source is immuneACCESS, and TCRdb retained only in-frame sequences with V and J called. Part of the clones is not carried over; for the studies checked, unresolved V genes explain less than half of this, and the remainder is unexplained. The sample has just over 60,000 clones on record, about 92% of them singletons. The ten largest make up 0.6% to 0.8% of the sample. Sequencing used CD4+ or CD8+ T cells sorted from blood, obtained in a trial of the OX40 agonist ivuxolimab. This receptor was obtained from an adult with an advanced solid tumor such as melanoma, head and neck, liver or kidney cancer.

For the CDR3, the sequence is CASSLQGSTEAFF. The DNA reads as follows: TGTGCCAGCAGCCTTCAGGGGTCTACTGAAGCTTTCTTT. The V and J genes are TRBV7-8 and TRBJ1-1, with TRBD1 tentatively as D gene (6 bases match). CDR1 and CDR2 are drawn from the germline V gene: SGHVS, FQNEAQ. CDR3 length: 13 amino acids, cysteine to phenylalanine. The CDR3 DNA has 39 bases and is translated from base 1. V drops 5 bases and J drops 5 bases, leaving 12 bases in between.